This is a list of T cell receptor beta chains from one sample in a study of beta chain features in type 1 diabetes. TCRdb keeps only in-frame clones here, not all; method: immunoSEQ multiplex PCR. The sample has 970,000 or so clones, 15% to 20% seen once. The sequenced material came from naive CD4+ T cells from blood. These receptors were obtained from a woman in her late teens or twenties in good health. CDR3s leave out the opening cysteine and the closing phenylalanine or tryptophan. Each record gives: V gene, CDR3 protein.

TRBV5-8,ASSRGWTDTDTQY
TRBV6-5,ASREPGRETQY
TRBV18,ASSPDRISYNEQF
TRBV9,ASSVAGGRGANVLT
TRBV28,ASSVGTDTQY
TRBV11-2,ASSRTDLTDTQY
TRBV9,ASSVTTSGSSHNEQF
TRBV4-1,AVVVYEQY
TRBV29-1,SVGGPSSGRSWERQETQY
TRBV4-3,ASSQDHGGAPYNEQF
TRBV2,ASSETGSSNYGYT
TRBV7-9,ASKPTGGNYGYT
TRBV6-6,ASKLPGLAVNEQF
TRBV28,ASSKPGIAKNIQY
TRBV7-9,ASSSRLGLAGVGGQF
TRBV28,ASRTPGLPYRLPN
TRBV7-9,ASSLGSWTEGTQPQH
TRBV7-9,ASSLSGSVTDTQY
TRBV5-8,ASRFTGVHYGYT
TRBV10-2,ASSGAKETQY
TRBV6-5,ASSYRGDQPQH
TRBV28,ASNAWTVYNSPLH
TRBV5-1,ASSSEYEQY